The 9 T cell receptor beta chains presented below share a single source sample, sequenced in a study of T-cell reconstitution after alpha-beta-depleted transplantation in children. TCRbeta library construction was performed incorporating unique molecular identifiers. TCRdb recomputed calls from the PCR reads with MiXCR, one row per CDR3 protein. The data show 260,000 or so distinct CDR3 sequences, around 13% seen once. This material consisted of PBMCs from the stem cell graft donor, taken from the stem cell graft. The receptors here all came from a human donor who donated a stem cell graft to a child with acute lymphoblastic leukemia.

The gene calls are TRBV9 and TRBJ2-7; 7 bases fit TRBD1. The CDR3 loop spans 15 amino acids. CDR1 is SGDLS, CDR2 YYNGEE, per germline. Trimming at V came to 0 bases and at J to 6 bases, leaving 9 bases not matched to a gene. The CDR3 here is CASSVGGQPNGEQYF. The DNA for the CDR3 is TGTGCCAGCAGCGTAGGGGGACAGCCGAACGGCGAGCAGTACTTC.

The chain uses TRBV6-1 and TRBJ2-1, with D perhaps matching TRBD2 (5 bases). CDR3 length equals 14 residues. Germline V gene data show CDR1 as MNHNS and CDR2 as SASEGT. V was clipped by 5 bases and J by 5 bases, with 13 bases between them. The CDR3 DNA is TGTGCCAGCAGTCGCGGACTGGCCGACAATGAGCAGTTCTTC. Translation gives CASSRGLADNEQFF.

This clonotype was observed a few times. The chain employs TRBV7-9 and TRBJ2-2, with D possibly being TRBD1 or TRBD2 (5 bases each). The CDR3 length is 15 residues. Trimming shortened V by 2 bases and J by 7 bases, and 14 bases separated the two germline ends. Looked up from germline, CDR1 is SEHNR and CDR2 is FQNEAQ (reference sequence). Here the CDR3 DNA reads TGTGCCAGCAGCTTAACTACAGGAGGCGGCGGGGAGCTGTTTTTT. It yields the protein CASSLTTGGGGELFF.

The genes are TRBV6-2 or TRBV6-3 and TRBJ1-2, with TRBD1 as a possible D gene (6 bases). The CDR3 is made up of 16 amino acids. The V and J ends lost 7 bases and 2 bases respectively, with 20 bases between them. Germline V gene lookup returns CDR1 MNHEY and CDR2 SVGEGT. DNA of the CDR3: TGTGCCAGCACCTACACCCGGGACACTAAGAACTATGGCTACACCTTC. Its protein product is CASTYTRDTKNYGYTF.

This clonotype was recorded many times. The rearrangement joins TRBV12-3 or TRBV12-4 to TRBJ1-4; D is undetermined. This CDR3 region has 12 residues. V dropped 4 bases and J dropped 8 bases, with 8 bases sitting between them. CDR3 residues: CASSSTVEKLFF. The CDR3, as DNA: TGTGCCAGCAGTTCAACAGTGGAAAAACTGTTTTTT.

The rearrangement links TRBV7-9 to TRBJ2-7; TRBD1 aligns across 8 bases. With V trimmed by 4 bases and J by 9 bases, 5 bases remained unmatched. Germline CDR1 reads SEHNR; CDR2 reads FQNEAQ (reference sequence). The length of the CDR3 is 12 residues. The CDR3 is CASSSTGAVQYF. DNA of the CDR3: TGTGCCAGCAGCTCGACAGGGGCTGTGCAGTACTTC.

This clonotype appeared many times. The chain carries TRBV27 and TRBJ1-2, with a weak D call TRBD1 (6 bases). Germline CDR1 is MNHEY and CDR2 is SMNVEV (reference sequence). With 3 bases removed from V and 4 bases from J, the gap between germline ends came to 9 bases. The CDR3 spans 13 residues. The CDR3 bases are TGTGCCAGCAGTTTGACAGGACCCTATGGCTACACCTTC. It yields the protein CASSLTGPYGYTF.

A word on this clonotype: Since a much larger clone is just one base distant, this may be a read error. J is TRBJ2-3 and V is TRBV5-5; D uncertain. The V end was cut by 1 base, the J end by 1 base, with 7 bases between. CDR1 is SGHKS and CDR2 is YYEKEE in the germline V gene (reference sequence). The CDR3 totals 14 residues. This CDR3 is CASSLYSGTDTQYF. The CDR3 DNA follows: TGTGCCAGCAGCTTGTATTCGGGCACAGATACGCAGTATTTT.

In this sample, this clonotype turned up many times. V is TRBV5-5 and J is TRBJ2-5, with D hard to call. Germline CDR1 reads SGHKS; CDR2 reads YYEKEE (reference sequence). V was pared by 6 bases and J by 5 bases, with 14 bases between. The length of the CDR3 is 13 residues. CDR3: CASTPVPLETQYF. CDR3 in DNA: TGTGCCAGCACCCCCGTTCCCCTGGAGACCCAGTACTTC.